This TCR beta chain was identified in a study of siplizumab effects on memory and regulatory T cells. Study observations and caveats: Researchers could map only a minor fraction of alloreactive clones to unstimulated subsets. Memory cells that were CD4+ and unstimulated gave rise to alloreactive sequences, which siplizumab significantly reduced. With siplizumab, mappable alloreactive CD4+ clones averaged around 70% Treg-derived, versus around 30% in controls. Suppressive activity of Tregs proliferating in siplizumab cultures remained unconfirmed.

As regards this clone: Its antigen is undetermined.

The data were produced by immunoSEQ multiplex PCR, yet TCRdb's version contains in-frame clones alone and is incomplete. The table records 70,000 to 100,000 clones, more than 85% of them present only once. CDR1 and CDR2 (germline): SGHNT, YENEEA. V lost 2 bases to trimming and J lost 3 bases; unmatched junction nucleotides: 4. The CDR3 length is 14 residues. The rearrangement joins TRBV11-3 to TRBJ2-7; 7 bases are shared with TRBD2. The sequenced sample was CD8+ T cells sorted from blood. This receptor was identified in a human donor in good health. The chain's CDR3 is CASSLIAGNYEQYF. CDR3 in DNA: TGTGCCAGCAGCTTAATAGCGGGCAACTACGAGCAGTACTTC. The full variable domain, its missing parts supplied by reference TRBV11-3 and TRBJ2-7, is EAGVVQSPRYKIIEKKQPVAFWCNPISGHNTLYWYLQNLGQGPELLIRYENEEAVDDSQLPKDRFSAERLKGVDSTLKIQPAELGDSAVYLCASSLIAGNYEQYFGPGTRLTVT.